The 5 T cell receptor beta chains listed next were all sequenced from one sample in a study of regulatory T cells in long-lasting Graves disease. Building of the TCR beta libraries involved iRepertoire HTBI primers and Arm-PCR of CDR3 regions. TCRdb independently ran MiXCR on the multiplex PCR reads; one entry per CDR3 protein. The data contain a few hundred thousand distinct CDR3 sequences, about 15% of them singletons. Described time point: newly diagnosed GD, antithyroid drugs for less than 3 months. PBMCs provided the RNA from which the TCR library was made. These data were also reused for a study on T cells in Graves' hyperthyroidism and ophthalmopathy.

The input for sequencing was peripheral blood mononuclear cells (PBMCs), taken at new diagnosis, from a patient treated with antithyroid drugs. The source of these receptors is a woman in her thirties or forties with Graves disease.

This clonotype was counted ten times or more. J is TRBJ2-1 and V is TRBV11-1; D unresolved. This CDR3 has 19 amino acids. CDR1 and CDR2 from the germline V gene are SGHAT and FQDESV (reference sequence). Trimming removed 5 bases from V and 4 bases from J, with 27 bases in between. CDR3 residues: CASSHTSPLPPGRYNEQFF. The CDR3 region has the DNA TGTGCCAGCAGCCATACGTCGCCACTGCCCCCTGGAAGGTACAATGAGCAGTTCTTC.

The CDR3 bases are TGTGCCAGCTCTCGCGGATATAATCAGCCCCAGCATTTT. Encoded protein: CASSRGYNQPQHF. This sequence joins TRBV2 and TRBJ1-5; no firm D call. CDR1 is SNHLY, CDR2 FYNNEI, per germline. V shed 8 bases and J shed 4 bases, with 12 bases lying between them. CDR3 length: 13 residues. The full variable domain, completed using reference TRBV2 and TRBJ1-5, is EPEVTQTPSHQVTQMGQEVILRCVPISNHLYFYWYRQILGQKVEFLVSFYNNEISEKSEIFDDQFSVERPDGSNFTLKIRSTKLEDSAMYFCASSRGYNQPQHFGDGTRLSIL.

This clonotype was detected ten times or more. The gene calls are TRBV28 and TRBJ2-7; TRBD1 matches 9 bases. V lost 5 bases, J lost 1 base, and 6 bases stayed unmatched. The CDR3 sequence is 15 residues long. CDR1 and CDR2 from the germline V gene are MDHEN and SYDVKM. The CDR3 region is CASSDPGTGSYEQYF. CDR3 nucleotide sequence: TGTGCCAGCAGTGACCCGGGGACAGGGTCCTACGAGCAGTACTTC.

Concerning this clonotype itself: Given a far larger clone just one base away, this is likely a sequencing read error. This chain uses TRBV11-2 with TRBJ2-5, with 11 bases matching TRBD2. TRBJ2-1 explains the end of the DNA better; the J call may be wrong. The CDR3 consists of 14 residues. The germline V gene has CDR1 SGHAT and CDR2 FQNNGV. The CDR3 DNA sequence: TGTGCCAGCAGAGATAGCGGGAGGGGGGATGAGCAGTTCTTC. The encoded protein is CASRDSGRGDEQFF.

This clonotype was picked up many times. This chain links TRBV28 with TRBJ2-7; D gene uncertain. V was shortened by 4 bases and J by 3 bases, with 16 bases between the two germline ends. This CDR3 is built from 15 residues. Germline-derived CDR1 and CDR2 are MDHEN and SYDVKM. CDR3 sequence reads: CASSSPKTANYEQYF. The CDR3 coding sequence is TGTGCCAGCAGTTCCCCAAAGACGGCGAACTACGAGCAGTACTTC.